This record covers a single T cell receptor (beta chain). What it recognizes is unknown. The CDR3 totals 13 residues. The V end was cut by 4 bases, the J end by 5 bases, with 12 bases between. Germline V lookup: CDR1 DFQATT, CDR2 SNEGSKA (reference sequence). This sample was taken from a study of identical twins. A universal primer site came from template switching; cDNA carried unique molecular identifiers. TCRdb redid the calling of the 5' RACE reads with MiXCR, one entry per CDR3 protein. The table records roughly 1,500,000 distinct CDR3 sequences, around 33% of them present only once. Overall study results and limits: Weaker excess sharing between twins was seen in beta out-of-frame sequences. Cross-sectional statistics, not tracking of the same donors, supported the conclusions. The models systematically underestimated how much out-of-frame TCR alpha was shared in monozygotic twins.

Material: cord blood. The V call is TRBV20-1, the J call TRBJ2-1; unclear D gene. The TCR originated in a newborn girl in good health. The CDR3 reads CSATARRNNEQFF. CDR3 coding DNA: TGCAGTGCTACCGCGCGGCGAAACAATGAGCAGTTCTTC.